This is a list of T cell receptor beta chains from one sample in a study of cytomegalovirus exposure and HLA in healthy donors. Clones were read by immunoSEQ multiplex PCR, and TCRdb kept only the in-frame ones, dropping some. The sample carries 85,000 to 100,000 clones, approximately 57% recorded once. Sequences were obtained from PBMCs. These receptors all come from a woman in her 30s in good health and CMV-seronegative. CDR3s include the opening cysteine and the closing phenylalanine or tryptophan. A D gene is named only where the DNA matches it firmly.

CDR3 length,V gene,D gene,J gene,CDR3 protein
13,TRBV29-1,TRBD2,TRBJ2-7,CSVGLAGTYEQYF
13,TRBV6-1,-,TRBJ2-5,CASAFRGQETQYF
14,TRBV10-3,TRBD1,TRBJ2-3,CAISGQGSADTQYF
12,TRBV2,TRBD1,TRBJ1-2,CASGGRGDGYTF
12,TRBV5-6,-,TRBJ1-2,CASSFGRGGYTF
15,TRBV10-2,TRBD2,TRBJ2-3,CASSAPGLGADTQYF
16,TRBV7-6,-,TRBJ1-5,CASSLAGTRGTGPQHF
11,TRBV29-1,-,TRBJ2-7,CSVSDTYEQYF
16,TRBV28,TRBD1,TRBJ2-1,CASTPWGTGTYNEQFF
15,TRBV5-3,-,TRBJ1-5,CARSLWQGFNQPQHF
15,TRBV30,-,TRBJ2-3,CAWSAGGDRANTQYF
15,TRBV4-1,-,TRBJ2-5,CASSQRSRLEETQYF